These 23 T cell receptor beta chains were sequenced from one sample in a study of blood T cell repertoires in COVID-19. Method: immunoSEQ multiplex PCR; TCRdb's copy keeps in-frame clones and lacks some. The sample carries more than 150,000 clones, approximately 86% recorded once. Sample: peripheral blood. Source of these receptors: a man aged 60-69 years with COVID-19, enrolled during active disease.

The chain employs TRBV7-9 and TRBJ1-6, with 9 bases matching TRBD1. Trimming cost V 3 bases and J 7 bases; bases outside gene matches: 4. Germline lookup yields CDR1 SEHNR and CDR2 FQNEAQ (reference sequence). The CDR3 spans 15 residues. CDR3 nucleotides: TGTGCCAGCAGCTTTGGGGACAGGGAAAATTCACCCCTCCACTTT. This gives the protein CASSFGDRENSPLHF.

The V call is TRBV7-9, the J call TRBJ2-3; the match to TRBD2 covers 9 bases. Per germline, CDR1 SEHNR and CDR2 FQNEAQ (reference sequence). The CDR3 totals 15 residues. V trimming: 3 bases; J trimming: 2 bases; junction bases outside the gene matches: 3. CDR3 sequence reads: CASSLLAGTTDTQYF. CDR3 bases: TGTGCCAGCAGCTTGCTAGCGGGGACCACAGATACGCAGTATTTT.

The chain has TRBV12-3 or TRBV12-4 and TRBJ2-3, with TRBD2 matching over 7 bases. The CDR3 is made up of 13 amino acids. V lost 6 bases to trimming and J lost 4 bases; unmatched junction nucleotides: 4. CDR3 region: CASRRLAADTQYF. In nucleotides, the CDR3 is TGTGCCAGCAGAAGACTAGCTGCAGATACGCAGTATTTT.

The CDR3 nucleotides read TGTGCCAGCAGGTCCACACTAGCGGGGGGGCCAGAGACCCAGTACTTC. Translation gives CASRSTLAGGPETQYF. The chain recombines TRBV28 with TRBJ2-5; TRBD2 aligns across 13 bases. Germline assignment: CDR1 MDHEN and CDR2 SYDVKM. The CDR3 length is 16 residues. V shed 6 bases, J shed 4 bases, and the junction held 8 bases outside the gene matches.

This chain uses TRBV19 with TRBJ1-6; 9 positions match TRBD1. V lost 3 bases and J lost 9; bases outside the gene matches: 6. The CDR3 contains 15 residues. Germline-derived CDR1 and CDR2 are LNHDA and SQIVND (reference sequence). The CDR3 DNA reads as TGTGCCAGTAGTATCTCGGGACAGGGAGTTTCACCCCTCCACTTT. Encoded protein: CASSISGQGVSPLHF. Combining the CDR3 with reference TRBV19 and TRBJ1-6 gives the whole variable domain DGGITQSPKYLFRKEGQNVTLSCEQNLNHDAMYWYRQDPGQGLRLIYYSQIVNDFQKGDIAEGYSVSREKKESFPLTVTSAQKNPTAFYLCASSISGQGVSPLHFGNGTRLTVT.

The chain employs TRBV18 and TRBJ2-7, with D possibly being TRBD1 (7 bases). Germline V gene sequence: CDR1 KGHSH, CDR2 LQKENI. This CDR3 has 14 residues. V dropped 6 bases and J dropped 1 base, with 13 bases sitting between them. The CDR3 here is CASSQTGRSYEQYF. CDR3 nucleotide sequence: TGTGCCAGCTCGCAGACAGGGAGGTCCTACGAGCAGTACTTC. Complete variable domain (other parts from reference TRBV18 and TRBJ2-7): NAGVMQNPRHLVRRRGQEARLRCSPMKGHSHVYWYRQLPEEGLKFMVYLQKENIIDESGMPKERFSAEFPKEGPSILRIQQVVRGDSAAYFCASSQTGRSYEQYFGPGTRLTVT.

This chain uses TRBV28 with TRBJ1-2, with a weak D call TRBD1 (5 bases). Germline values: CDR1 MDHEN, CDR2 SYDVKM. Trimming took 5 bases from V and 4 from J, leaving 17 bases between them. The CDR3 has 15 amino acids. The CDR3 protein is CASSNTGPGVYGYTF. CDR3 nucleotides: TGTGCCAGCAGTAACACCGGCCCGGGGGTCTATGGCTACACCTTC.

The chain combines TRBV19 with TRBJ2-1; 7 nucleotides line up with TRBD1. Germline CDR1 LNHDA, CDR2 SQIVND (reference sequence). CDR3 length equals 13 residues. Germline trimming cut 3 bases from V and 8 bases from J; bases unmatched to any gene: 4. Here the CDR3 DNA reads TGTGCCAGTAGTATCCAGGGGGTCGATGAGCAGTTCTTC. Translating it yields CASSIQGVDEQFF.

The V and J genes are TRBV4-3 and TRBJ1-4, with D unclear. This CDR3 comprises 19 residues. V was cut by 0 bases and J by 0 bases, with 17 bases left in between. Germline CDR1 is LGHNA and CDR2 is YSLEER. As DNA, the CDR3 is TGCGCCAGCAGCCAAGATATATCGGGAGGCGACGCAACTAATGAAAAACTGTTTTTT. As protein: CASSQDISGGDATNEKLFF.

The chain carries TRBV3-1 (or the pseudogene TRBV3-2) and TRBJ1-5, with D unresolved. CDR1 and CDR2 (germline): LGHDT, YNNKEL (reference sequence). Trimming took 2 bases from V and 4 from J, leaving 9 bases between them. The length of the CDR3 is 14 residues. The DNA of the CDR3 is TGTGCCAGCAGCCAAAGTGGAGGGAATCAGCCCCAGCATTTT. Translated, it gives CASSQSGGNQPQHF.

The chain has TRBV4-3 and TRBJ1-6; the D is unclear. Trimming removed 2 bases from V and 10 bases from J, with 15 bases in between. The CDR3 loop spans 15 amino acids. In germline, CDR1 is LGHNA, CDR2 YSLEER. CDR3 protein: CASSQIRDDRSPLHF. The DNA for the CDR3 is TGCGCCAGCAGCCAAATACGGGATGATCGGTCACCCCTCCACTTT.

The chain is built from TRBV28 and TRBJ1-3, with TRBD1 identical over 9 bases. Germline V gives CDR1 MDHEN, CDR2 SYDVKM. CDR3 length: 16 amino acids. V dropped 5 bases and J dropped 3; count of bases not matched to a gene: 8. The chain's CDR3 is CASSPEDRGFGNTIYF. Here the CDR3 DNA reads TGTGCCAGCAGTCCCGAGGACAGGGGCTTTGGAAACACCATATATTTT.

The chain recombines TRBV4-1 with TRBJ2-5, with D perhaps matching TRBD2 (5 bases). CDR3 size: 14 residues. CDR1 MGHRA and CDR2 YSYEKL come from the germline V gene. The V end lost 4 bases, the J end lost 4 bases, and 13 bases lay between the germline ends. The CDR3 DNA reads TGCGCCAGCAGCCCCGAACTAGTTAGAGAGACCCAGTACTTC. Translating gives CASSPELVRETQYF.

The CDR3 sequence: CASSQAGGNGYTF. DNA of the CDR3: TGTGCCAGCAGCCAGGCAGGGGGCAATGGCTACACCTTC. V usage is TRBV3-1 (or the pseudogene TRBV3-2) and J usage is TRBJ1-2; 8 bases map to TRBD1. The CDR3 spans 13 residues. V was clipped by 3 bases and J by 6 bases; unmatched bases: 3. The germline CDR1 and CDR2 sequences are LGHDT and YNNKEL (reference sequence).

CDR3: CASSAILDRASTDTQYF. As DNA, the CDR3 is TGTGCCAGCTCAGCCATTCTCGACAGGGCGAGCACAGATACGCAGTATTTT. V usage is TRBV18 and J usage is TRBJ2-3; 7 bases are a match to TRBD1. CDR3 length equals 17 residues. With V trimmed by 5 bases and J by 0 bases, 11 bases remained unmatched. Germline V CDR1 and CDR2: KGHSH, LQKENI. The full variable domain, completed using reference TRBV18 and TRBJ2-3, is NAGVMQNPRHLVRRRGQEARLRCSPMKGHSHVYWYRQLPEEGLKFMVYLQKENIIDESGMPKERFSAEFPKEGPSILRIQQVVRGDSAAYFCASSAILDRASTDTQYFGPGTRLTVL.

The rearrangement uses TRBV5-1 and TRBJ1-1; the match to TRBD1 covers 7 bases. This CDR3 comprises 14 residues. The V segment lost 4 bases and the J segment 6 bases; nucleotides outside the gene matches: 9. Germline V gene data show CDR1 as SGHRS and CDR2 as YFSETQ. The CDR3 is CASSRQGQTPEAFF. CDR3 in DNA: TGCGCCAGCAGCCGACAGGGTCAAACTCCTGAAGCTTTCTTT.

This chain joins TRBV7-7 and TRBJ1-2, with 8 bases lining up with TRBD1. The CDR3 runs 13 residues. Germline lookup yields CDR1 SSHAT and CDR2 FNYEAQ (reference sequence). The CDR3: CASPGGEVYGYTF. The DNA for the CDR3 is TGTGCTAGCCCAGGGGGCGAAGTCTATGGCTACACCTTC.

The V gene is TRBV28, the J gene TRBJ2-3; tentative D call: TRBD2 (6 bases). The CDR3 is made up of 13 amino acids. The V gene lost 10 bases and the J gene lost 1 base, with 12 bases spanning the gap. The germline gives CDR1 MDHEN, CDR2 SYDVKM. The CDR3 DNA sequence: TGTGCCACCCGCTGGGGGGGCACAGATACGCAGTATTTT. Translated, it gives CATRWGGTDTQYF.

The chain recombines TRBV7-2 with TRBJ2-1, with D uncertain. In germline, CDR1 is SGHTA, CDR2 FQGNSA. The CDR3 is made up of 11 amino acids. Deletions cut 2 bases from V and 8 bases from J, with 4 bases between. CDR3 sequence (DNA): TGTGCCAGCAGCTTATCATATGAGCAGTTCTTC. Amino acid sequence: CASSLSYEQFF.

The rearrangement uses TRBV12-3 or TRBV12-4 and TRBJ1-2; tentatively, D is TRBD1 (6 bases). V gave up 6 bases and J gave up 7 bases, with 15 bases separating them. The CDR3 consists of 13 residues. CDR3 in amino acids: CASRIQGVSGYTF. The CDR3 DNA is TGTGCCAGCAGGATACAGGGTGTCTCTGGCTACACCTTC.

This chain uses TRBV6-5 with TRBJ2-1; 7 bases match TRBD2. The germline CDR1 and CDR2 sequences are MNHEY and SVGAGI. V dropped 2 bases and J dropped 5; count of bases not matched to a gene: 6. The CDR3 consists of 15 residues. The CDR3 loop is CASSYEGRGNNEQFF. The CDR3 bases are TGTGCCAGCAGTTACGAGGGGCGGGGGAACAATGAGCAGTTCTTC.

The chain employs TRBV19 and TRBJ1-5, with TRBD1 matching 8 bases. The length of the CDR3 is 15 residues. J gave up 1 base and V 6 bases, and 5 bases lay outside the gene matches. CDR1 is LNHDA, CDR2 SQIVND, per germline (reference sequence). The CDR3 region has the DNA TGTGCCAGTAGATATACAGGGGGAAGCAATCAGCCCCAGCATTTT. This codes for CASRYTGGSNQPQHF.

The J gene is TRBJ2-3, the V gene TRBV11-2, with D possibly TRBD2 on 6 matching bases. Germline values: CDR1 SGHAT, CDR2 FQNNGV. V was trimmed by 0 bases and J by 3 bases, leaving 22 bases between them. The CDR3 is 19 amino acids. This chain's CDR3 is CASSLDMRPPTSTTDTQYF. CDR3 in DNA: TGTGCCAGCAGCTTAGATATGAGACCCCCGACTAGTACTACAGATACGCAGTATTTT.